These 19 T cell receptor beta chains were all obtained from the same sample, sequenced in a study of blood T cell repertoires in COVID-19 (dated by TCRdb to about 2020). Libraries were constructed by the immunoSEQ multiplex PCR assay. What TCRdb holds here is the immuneACCESS table cut down to in-frame rearrangements. Part of the clones is not present; checked against another copy, under half of the missing clones reflect an unresolved V gene, and the others are unexplained. This sample gives about 120,000 clones in total; 85% of them show up just once. Around 6% of the sample is taken by the ten largest. Sequencing was performed on peripheral blood. The source of these receptors is a woman aged 60-75 years with COVID-19, enrolled during active disease.

The V and J genes are TRBV5-1 and TRBJ2-2; TRBD1 is a possible D gene (7 bases). The ends were cut back, 3 bases at V and 7 bases at J, with 16 bases in the middle. The CDR3 consists of 15 residues. Per the germline V gene, CDR1 is SGHRS and CDR2 is YFSETQ. CDR3 protein: CASSSGGGPVGELFF. The CDR3 coding sequence is TGCGCCAGCAGCTCCGGAGGGGGCCCGGTCGGGGAGCTGTTTTTT.

The rearrangement links TRBV7-9 to TRBJ1-1, with D hard to call. Germline CDR1 is SEHNR and CDR2 is FQNEAQ (reference sequence). The V end was cut by 5 bases, the J end by 5 bases, with 21 bases between. The CDR3 is 16 amino acids. CDR3 sequence (DNA): TGTGCCAGCAGCCGAGGTGGGTCCCGGCGGGGTACTGAAGCTTTCTTT. Protein sequence: CASSRGGSRRGTEAFF.

This clone has just one count. The V call is TRBV6-1, the J call TRBJ2-3, with D maybe TRBD2 (7 bases). From germline, CDR1 is MNHNS and CDR2 SASEGT. This CDR3 has 16 residues. The V gene lost 1 base and the J gene lost 3 bases, with 14 bases spanning the gap. This CDR3 is CASSEVRGGPTDTQYF. The CDR3 DNA sequence: TGTGCCAGCAGTGAAGTGAGGGGGGGGCCGACAGATACGCAGTATTTT.

Only a few counts were recorded for this clone. The DNA is omitted, as the CDR3 cannot be located on it reliably, and the CDR3 follows TCRdb's listing. The genes are TRBV7-9 and TRBJ2-5; the table's TRBD2 call for D was not verified on the DNA. From its first to its last residue, the CDR3 has 17 amino acids. From germline, CDR1 is SEHNR and CDR2 FQNEAQ (reference sequence). The CDR3 region is CASSLRPLTFGKETQYF.

Only a few counts were recorded for this clone. V gene TRBV27 combines with J gene TRBJ1-4; 12 bases fit TRBD1. Trimming took 4 bases from V and 7 from J; bases not matched to a gene: 10. There are 17 residues in the CDR3. Germline V lookup: CDR1 MNHEY, CDR2 SMNVEV (reference sequence). CDR3 region: CASSSGQGAFDGEKLFF. The DNA of the CDR3 is TGTGCCAGCAGTTCGGGACAGGGGGCGTTTGATGGTGAAAAACTGTTTTTT. The variable domain in full, completed from reference TRBV27 and TRBJ1-4, reads EAQVTQNPRYLITVTGKKLTVTCSQNMNHEYMSWYRQDPGLGLRQIYYSMNVEVTDKGDVPEGYKVSRKEKRNFPLILESPSPNQTSLYFCASSSGQGAFDGEKLFFGSGTQLSVL.

The rearrangement links TRBV19 to TRBJ1-2, with a tentative D call TRBD1 (5 bases). This CDR3 comprises 17 residues. Germline loops: CDR1 LNHDA, CDR2 SQIVND (reference sequence). Deletions cut 4 bases from V and 1 base from J, with 19 bases between. DNA of the CDR3: TGTGCCAGTAGTACTGTGGACATACTTAGCTATAACTATGGCTACACCTTC. Amino acids: CASSTVDILSYNYGYTF.

The V and J genes are TRBV4-3 and TRBJ1-5; perhaps TRBD1 as D (5 bases). The CDR3 sequence is 16 residues long. Germline V gene lookup returns CDR1 LGHNA and CDR2 YSLEER. V was cut by 0 bases and J by 4 bases, with 13 bases left in between. The CDR3 sequence: CASSQEAGGGNQPQHF. In DNA form, the CDR3 reads TGCGCCAGCAGCCAAGAGGCCGGGGGAGGTAATCAGCCCCAGCATTTT.

This clone is a singleton in its sample. The chain combines TRBV7-8 with TRBJ2-7; 9 nucleotides line up with TRBD1. The ends lost 6 bases at V and 5 bases at J; junction bases unmatched: 11. Germline values: CDR1 SGHVS, CDR2 FQNEAQ. The CDR3 contains 15 residues. CDR3 amino acids: CASSRSPDRGHEQYF. CDR3 coding DNA: TGTGCCAGCAGTCGTAGCCCGGACAGGGGCCACGAGCAGTACTTC.

V and J are TRBV11-2 and TRBJ1-5; possibly TRBD1 for D (6 bases). The V gene's germline CDR1 is SGHAT and CDR2 FQNNGV. Trimming removed 4 bases at V and 8 bases at J, with 12 bases between. This CDR3 has 13 residues. DNA for the CDR3: TGTGCCAGCAGCTGGGGGGCGGGGGAGCCCCAGCATTTT. This gives the protein CASSWGAGEPQHF. Based on the CDR3 plus reference TRBV11-2 and TRBJ1-5, the full variable domain is EAGVAQSPRYKIIEKRQSVAFWCNPISGHATLYWYQQILGQGPKLLIQFQNNGVVDDSQLPKDRFSAERLKGVDSTLKIQPAKLEDSAVYLCASSWGAGEPQHFGDGTRLSIL.

The chain links TRBV4-3 to TRBJ1-3; no clear D. V lost 0 bases, J lost 0 bases, and 6 bases lay in between. The germline V gene encodes CDR1 LGHNA and CDR2 YSLEER. The CDR3 extends over 15 amino acids. CDR3 in amino acids: CASSQDSSSGNTIYF. CDR3 bases: TGCGCCAGCAGCCAAGATAGCAGCTCTGGAAACACCATATATTTT.

This chain joins TRBV6-2 or TRBV6-3 and TRBJ2-7; weak D call: TRBD1 (5 bases). In germline, CDR1 is MNHEY, CDR2 SVGEGT. Between the trimmed V and J ends, which lost 0 bases and 3 bases, there was a span of 15 bases. The CDR3 has 16 amino acids. The CDR3 is CASSYSPLQGHYEQYF. CDR3 in DNA: TGTGCCAGCAGTTACTCGCCCCTCCAGGGTCACTACGAGCAGTACTTC.

The V and J genes are TRBV6-6 and TRBJ1-5; TRBD1 aligns across 9 bases. The CDR3 spans 13 residues. The germline gives CDR1 MNHNY, CDR2 SVGAGI (reference sequence). V shed 5 bases and J 7 bases; nucleotides not matched to a gene: 3. CDR3 region: CASSRTGDQPQHF. CDR3 in DNA: TGTGCCAGCAGTAGGACAGGGGACCAGCCCCAGCATTTT.

The V gene is TRBV9, the J gene TRBJ1-4; the match to TRBD1 covers 7 bases. This CDR3 has 15 amino acids. CDR1 and CDR2 from the germline V gene are SGDLS and YYNGEE. V gave up 4 bases and J gave up 6 bases; unmatched junction bases: 9. The chain's CDR3 is CASSPQTGRDEKLFF. DNA for the CDR3: TGTGCCAGCAGCCCCCAGACAGGGCGAGATGAAAAACTGTTTTTT.

This chain connects TRBV5-1 to TRBJ2-2, with a weak D call TRBD2 (6 bases). V lost 0 bases to trimming and J lost 0 bases, with 9 bases between them. The germline V gene encodes CDR1 SGHRS and CDR2 YFSETQ. The CDR3 consists of 16 residues. CDR3 DNA sequence: TGCGCCAGCAGCTTGGCGGGAGTACCGAACACCGGGGAGCTGTTTTTT. Translated: CASSLAGVPNTGELFF. Supplemented by reference TRBV5-1 and TRBJ2-2, the full variable domain reads KAGVTQTPRYLIKTRGQQVTLSCSPISGHRSVSWYQQTPGQGLQFLFEYFSETQRNKGNFPGRFSGRQFSNSRSEMNVSTLELGDSALYLCASSLAGVPNTGELFFGEGSRLTVL.

The chain carries TRBV27 and TRBJ2-5; unclear D gene. The CDR3 spans 14 residues. V was cut by 3 bases and J by 3 bases, with 11 bases left in between. Germline CDR1 and CDR2: MNHEY and SMNVEV (reference sequence). CDR3 amino acids: CASSFSPTKETQYF. The CDR3 DNA follows: TGTGCCAGCAGTTTCTCCCCTACTAAAGAGACCCAGTACTTC.

A single count supports this clone. The chain carries TRBV7-3 and TRBJ2-2, with no clear D. Deletions cut 3 bases from V and 1 base from J, with 9 bases between. CDR3 length: 15 amino acids. Looked up from germline, CDR1 is SGHTA and CDR2 is FQGTGA. DNA of the CDR3: TGTGCCAGCAGCTTTCGCAACATGAACACCGGGGAGCTGTTTTTT. It is translated as CASSFRNMNTGELFF.

This clone occurred once. V usage is TRBV27 and J usage is TRBJ1-1; tentatively, D is TRBD1 (6 bases). The CDR3 runs 12 residues. Germline V gene lookup returns CDR1 MNHEY and CDR2 SMNVEV (reference sequence). The ends were cut back, 10 bases at V and 7 bases at J, with 16 bases in the middle. In DNA form, the CDR3 reads TGTGCCACCTCCTCGCAGGGGATTGAAGCTTTCTTT. Its translation is CATSSQGIEAFF.

The chain combines TRBV5-1 with TRBJ2-5; D may be TRBD2 (5 bases). The CDR3 consists of 15 residues. Germline V lookup: CDR1 SGHRS, CDR2 YFSETQ. V gave up 4 bases and J gave up 2 bases, with 15 bases separating them. This CDR3 reads CASSPTPLAQETQYF. DNA for the CDR3: TGCGCCAGCAGCCCCACGCCTCTAGCACAAGAGACCCAGTACTTC.

This chain connects TRBV2 to TRBJ1-6; TRBD1 matches at 7 bases. V was pared by 5 bases and J by 4 bases, with 5 bases of the junction left unmatched. CDR3 length: 15 residues. Germline assignment: CDR1 SNHLY and CDR2 FYNNEI. Here the CDR3 reads CASSKQGSYNSPLHF. CDR3 coding DNA: TGTGCCAGCAGTAAACAGGGGTCGTATAATTCACCCCTCCACTTT.